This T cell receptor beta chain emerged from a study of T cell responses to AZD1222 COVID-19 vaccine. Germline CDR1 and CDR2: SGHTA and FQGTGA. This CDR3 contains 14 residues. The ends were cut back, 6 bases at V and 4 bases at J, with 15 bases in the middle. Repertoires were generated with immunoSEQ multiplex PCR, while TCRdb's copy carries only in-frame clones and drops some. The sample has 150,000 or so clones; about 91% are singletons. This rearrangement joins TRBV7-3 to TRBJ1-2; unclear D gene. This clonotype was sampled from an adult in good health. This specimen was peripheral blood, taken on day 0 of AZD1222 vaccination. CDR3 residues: CASSPKSWVYGYTF. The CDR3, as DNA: TGTGCCAGCAGTCCGAAGAGTTGGGTCTATGGCTACACCTTC. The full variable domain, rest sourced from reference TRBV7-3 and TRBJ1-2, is GAGVSQTPSNKVTEKGKYVELRCDPISGHTALYWYRQSLGQGPEFLIYFQGTGAADDSGLPNDRFFAVRPEGSVSTLKIQRTERGDSAVYLCASSPKSWVYGYTFGSGTRLTVV.